A single sample is the source of the 2 T cell receptor beta chains below, sequenced in a study of beta chain features in type 1 diabetes. The authors reverse transcribed all of the isolated RNA, so sequencing captured expressed TCRB transcripts. Here immunoSEQ multiplex PCR was the method, and the copy in TCRdb shows in-frame clones only, minus some. The repertoire holds roughly 450,000 clones, with about 15% as singletons. The sequenced material came from naive CD4+ T cells from blood. These receptors came from a man aged 30 to 45 in good health.

V and J are TRBV5-7 and TRBJ1-2, with 9 bases identical to TRBD1. Being an ORF, TRBV5-7 has a function that is uncertain. This CDR3 spans 15 amino acids. The ends lost 4 bases at V and 6 bases at J; junction bases unmatched: 10. In DNA, the CDR3 is TGTGCCAGCAGCACAGACGGGACAGGGTATGATGGCTACACCTTC. Translating gives CASSTDGTGYDGYTF.

The sample holds a few counts of this clone. The chain couples TRBV10-1 to TRBJ2-1, with 10 bases matching TRBD2. The CDR3 consists of 15 residues. Losses at the gene ends were 0 bases for V and 7 bases for J; bases not matched to a gene: 3. Per the germline V gene, CDR1 is WNHNN and CDR2 is SYGVQD (reference sequence). The CDR3 sequence: CASSESSGGRNEQFF. CDR3 DNA sequence: TGCGCCAGCAGTGAGTCTAGCGGGGGGCGAAATGAGCAGTTCTTC.